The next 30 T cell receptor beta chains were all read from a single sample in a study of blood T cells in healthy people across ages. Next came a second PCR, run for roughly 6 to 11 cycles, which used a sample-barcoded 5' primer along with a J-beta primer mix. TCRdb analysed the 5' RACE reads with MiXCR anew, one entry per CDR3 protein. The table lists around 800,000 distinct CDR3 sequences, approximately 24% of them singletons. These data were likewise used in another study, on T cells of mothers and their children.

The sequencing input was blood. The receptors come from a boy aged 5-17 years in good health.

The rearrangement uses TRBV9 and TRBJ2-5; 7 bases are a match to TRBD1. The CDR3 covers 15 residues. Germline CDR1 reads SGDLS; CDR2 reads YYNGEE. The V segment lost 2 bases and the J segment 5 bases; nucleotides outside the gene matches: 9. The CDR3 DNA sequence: TGTGCCAGCAGCGTCACACAGACAGGGTACGAGACCCAGTACTTC. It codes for CASSVTQTGYETQYF.

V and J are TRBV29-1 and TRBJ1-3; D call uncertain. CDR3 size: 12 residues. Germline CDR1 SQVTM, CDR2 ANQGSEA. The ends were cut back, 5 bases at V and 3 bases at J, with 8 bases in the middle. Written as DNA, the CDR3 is TGCAGCGTTTCGGGCGGTGGAAACACCATATATTTT. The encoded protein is CSVSGGGNTIYF.

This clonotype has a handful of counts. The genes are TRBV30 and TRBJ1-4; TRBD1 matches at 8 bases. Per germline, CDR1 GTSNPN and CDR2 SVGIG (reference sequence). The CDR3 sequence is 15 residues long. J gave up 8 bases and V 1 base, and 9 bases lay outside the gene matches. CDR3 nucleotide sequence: TGTGCCTGGAGTGGTGGACAGGGCGATATAGAAAAACTGTTTTTT. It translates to CAWSGGQGDIEKLFF.

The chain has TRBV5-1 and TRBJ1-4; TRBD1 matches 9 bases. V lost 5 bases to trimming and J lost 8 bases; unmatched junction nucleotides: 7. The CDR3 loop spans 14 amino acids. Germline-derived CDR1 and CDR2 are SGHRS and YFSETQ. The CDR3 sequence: CASSFGTGTEKLFF. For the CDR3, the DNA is TGCGCCAGCAGTTTTGGGACAGGGACGGAAAAACTGTTTTTT.

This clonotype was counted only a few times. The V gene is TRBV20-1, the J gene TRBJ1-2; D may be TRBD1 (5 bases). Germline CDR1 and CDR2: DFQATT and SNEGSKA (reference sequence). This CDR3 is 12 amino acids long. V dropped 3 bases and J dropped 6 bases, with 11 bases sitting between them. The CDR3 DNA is TGCAGTGCTAGGGGCAGGGCTGATGGCTACACCTTC. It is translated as CSARGRADGYTF.

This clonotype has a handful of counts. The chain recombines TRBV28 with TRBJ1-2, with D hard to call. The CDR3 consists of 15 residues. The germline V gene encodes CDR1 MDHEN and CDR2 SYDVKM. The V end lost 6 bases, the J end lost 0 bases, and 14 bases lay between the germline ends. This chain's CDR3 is CASRERVSPNYGYTF. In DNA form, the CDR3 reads TGTGCCAGCAGGGAAAGGGTCTCCCCTAACTATGGCTACACCTTC.

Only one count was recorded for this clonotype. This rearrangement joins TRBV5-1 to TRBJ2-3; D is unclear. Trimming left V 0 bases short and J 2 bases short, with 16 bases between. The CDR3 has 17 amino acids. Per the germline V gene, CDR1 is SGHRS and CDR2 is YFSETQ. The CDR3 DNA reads TGCGCCAGCAGCTTGGGCCCCAGGAGCGCAGACACAGATACGCAGTATTTT. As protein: CASSLGPRSADTDTQYF.

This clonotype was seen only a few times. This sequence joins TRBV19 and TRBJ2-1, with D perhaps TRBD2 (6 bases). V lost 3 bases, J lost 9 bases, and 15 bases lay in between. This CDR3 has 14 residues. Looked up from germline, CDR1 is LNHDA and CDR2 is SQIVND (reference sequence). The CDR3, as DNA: TGTGCCAGTAGTATGAGGGGAGGTTGGGGTGAGCAGTTCTTC. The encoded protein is CASSMRGGWGEQFF.

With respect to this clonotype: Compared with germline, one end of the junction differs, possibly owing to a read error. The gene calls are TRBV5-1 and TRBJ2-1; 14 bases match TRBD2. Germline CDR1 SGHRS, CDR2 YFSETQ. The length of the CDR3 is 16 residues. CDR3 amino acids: CAVLTGLAGVYSEQFF. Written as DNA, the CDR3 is TGCGCCGTCTTGACGGGACTAGCGGGGGTTTACAGTGAGCAGTTCTTC.

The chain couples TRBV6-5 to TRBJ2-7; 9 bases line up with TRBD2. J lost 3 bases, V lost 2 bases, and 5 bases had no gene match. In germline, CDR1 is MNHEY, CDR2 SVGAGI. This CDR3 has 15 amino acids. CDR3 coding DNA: TGTGCCAGCAGTTACCAACTAGCGGGCAGCTACGAGCAGTACTTC. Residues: CASSYQLAGSYEQYF.

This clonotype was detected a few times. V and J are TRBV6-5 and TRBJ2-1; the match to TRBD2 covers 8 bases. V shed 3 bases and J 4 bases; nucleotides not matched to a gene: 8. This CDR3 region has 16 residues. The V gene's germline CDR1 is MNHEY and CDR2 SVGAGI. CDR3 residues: CASSYSGTRRYNEQFF. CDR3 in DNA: TGTGCCAGCAGTTATTCCGGGACTAGACGATACAATGAGCAGTTCTTC.

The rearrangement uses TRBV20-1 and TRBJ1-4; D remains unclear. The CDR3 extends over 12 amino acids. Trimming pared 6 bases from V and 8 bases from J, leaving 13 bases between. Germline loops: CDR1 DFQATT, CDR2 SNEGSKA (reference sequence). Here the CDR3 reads CSASGVEEKLFF. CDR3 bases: TGCAGTGCCAGTGGCGTGGAGGAAAAACTGTTTTTT.

CDR3 in amino acids: CASSTWSPAGVTYEQYF. In nucleotides, the CDR3 is TGTGCCAGCAGCACCTGGTCCCCTGCGGGGGTAACGTACGAGCAGTACTTC. The gene calls are TRBV11-1 and TRBJ2-5; 7 bases line up with TRBD2. The J call is uncertain, as TRBJ2-7 better fits the DNA end. CDR1 is SGHAT, CDR2 FQDESV, per germline (reference sequence). This CDR3 is built from 17 residues.

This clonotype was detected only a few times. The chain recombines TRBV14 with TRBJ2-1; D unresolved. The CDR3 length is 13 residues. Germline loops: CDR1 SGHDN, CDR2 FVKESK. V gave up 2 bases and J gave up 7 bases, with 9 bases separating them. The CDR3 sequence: CASSQLIRNEQFF. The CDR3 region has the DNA TGTGCCAGCAGCCAACTGATTAGGAATGAGCAGTTCTTC.

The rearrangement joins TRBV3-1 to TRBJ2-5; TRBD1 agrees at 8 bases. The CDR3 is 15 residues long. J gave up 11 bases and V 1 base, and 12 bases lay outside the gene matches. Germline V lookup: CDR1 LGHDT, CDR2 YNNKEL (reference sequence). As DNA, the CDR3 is TGTGCCAGCAGCCAAGTGGGCAGGGGGCAGCGAGAGCAGTACTTC. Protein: CASSQVGRGQREQYF.

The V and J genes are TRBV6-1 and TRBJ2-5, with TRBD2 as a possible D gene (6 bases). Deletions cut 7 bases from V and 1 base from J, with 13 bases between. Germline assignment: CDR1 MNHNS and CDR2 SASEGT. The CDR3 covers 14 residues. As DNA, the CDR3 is TGTGCCAGCACGGGACGGGGACTCCAAGAGACCCAGTACTTC. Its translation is CASTGRGLQETQYF.

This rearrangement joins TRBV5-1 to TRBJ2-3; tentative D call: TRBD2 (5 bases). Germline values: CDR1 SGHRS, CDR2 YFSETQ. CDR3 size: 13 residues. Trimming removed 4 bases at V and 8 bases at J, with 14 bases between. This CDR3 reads CASSLSDGGTQYF. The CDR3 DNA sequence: TGCGCCAGCAGCCTCTCGGACGGAGGTACGCAGTATTTT.

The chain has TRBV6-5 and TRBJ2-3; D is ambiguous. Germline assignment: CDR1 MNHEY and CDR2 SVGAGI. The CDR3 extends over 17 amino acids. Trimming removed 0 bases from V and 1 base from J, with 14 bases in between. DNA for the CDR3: TGTGCCAGCAGTTACTCGGCGCGCAACGAGGGCACAGATACGCAGTATTTT. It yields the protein CASSYSARNEGTDTQYF.

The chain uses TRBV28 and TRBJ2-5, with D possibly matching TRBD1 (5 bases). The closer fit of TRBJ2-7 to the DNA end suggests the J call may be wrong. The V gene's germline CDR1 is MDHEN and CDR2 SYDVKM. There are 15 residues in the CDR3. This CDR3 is CASSLAPLGAYEQYF. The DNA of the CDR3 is TGTGCCAGCAGTTTAGCCCCCCTTGGGGCATACGAGCAGTACTTC.

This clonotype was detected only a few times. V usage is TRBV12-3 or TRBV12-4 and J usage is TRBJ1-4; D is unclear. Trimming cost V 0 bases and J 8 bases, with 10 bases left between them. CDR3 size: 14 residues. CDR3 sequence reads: CASSLATREEKLFF. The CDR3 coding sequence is TGTGCCAGCAGTTTAGCTACCCGCGAAGAAAAACTGTTTTTT.

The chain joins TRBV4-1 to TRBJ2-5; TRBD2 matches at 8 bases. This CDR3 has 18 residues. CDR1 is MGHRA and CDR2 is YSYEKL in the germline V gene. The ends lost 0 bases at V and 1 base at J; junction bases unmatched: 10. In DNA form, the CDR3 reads TGCGCCAGCAGCCAAGAGTGGGCGGAGCGGGGGCGCCAAGAGACCCAGTACTTC. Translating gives CASSQEWAERGRQETQYF.

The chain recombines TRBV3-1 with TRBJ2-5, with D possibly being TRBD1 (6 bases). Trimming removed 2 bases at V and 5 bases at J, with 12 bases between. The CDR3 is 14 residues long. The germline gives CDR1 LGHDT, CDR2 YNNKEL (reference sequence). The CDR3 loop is CASSQPAGAETQYF. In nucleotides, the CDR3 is TGTGCCAGCAGCCAACCGGCAGGGGCGGAGACCCAGTACTTC.

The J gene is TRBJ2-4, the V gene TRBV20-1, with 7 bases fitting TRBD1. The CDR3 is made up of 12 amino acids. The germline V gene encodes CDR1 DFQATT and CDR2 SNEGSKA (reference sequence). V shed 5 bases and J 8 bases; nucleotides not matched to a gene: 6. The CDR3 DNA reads TGCAGTGCTGCAAGGGGGCTGGACATTCAGTACTTC. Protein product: CSAARGLDIQYF.

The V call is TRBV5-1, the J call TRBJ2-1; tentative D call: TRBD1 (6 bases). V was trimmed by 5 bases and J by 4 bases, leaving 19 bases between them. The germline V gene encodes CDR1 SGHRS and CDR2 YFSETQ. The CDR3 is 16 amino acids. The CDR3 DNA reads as TGCGCCAGCAGGTTCCTTCGGGGACAAAAATACAATGAGCAGTTCTTC. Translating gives CASRFLRGQKYNEQFF. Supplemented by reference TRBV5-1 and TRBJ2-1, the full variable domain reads KAGVTQTPRYLIKTRGQQVTLSCSPISGHRSVSWYQQTPGQGLQFLFEYFSETQRNKGNFPGRFSGRQFSNSRSEMNVSTLELGDSALYLCASRFLRGQKYNEQFFGPGTRLTVL.

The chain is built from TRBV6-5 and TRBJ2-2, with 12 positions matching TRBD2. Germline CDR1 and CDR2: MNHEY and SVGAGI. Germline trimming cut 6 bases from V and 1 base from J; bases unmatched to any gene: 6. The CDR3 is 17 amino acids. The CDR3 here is CASSLLAGGENTGELFF. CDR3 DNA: TGTGCCAGCAGCTTACTAGCGGGGGGCGAGAACACCGGGGAGCTGTTTTTT.

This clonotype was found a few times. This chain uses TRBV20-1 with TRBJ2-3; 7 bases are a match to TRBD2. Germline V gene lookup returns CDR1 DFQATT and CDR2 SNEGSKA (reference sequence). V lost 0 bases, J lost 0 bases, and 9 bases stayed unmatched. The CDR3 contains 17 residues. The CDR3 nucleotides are TGCAGTGCTAGAGATAGGGGAGAGCGGGGTAGCACAGATACGCAGTATTTT. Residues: CSARDRGERGSTDTQYF.

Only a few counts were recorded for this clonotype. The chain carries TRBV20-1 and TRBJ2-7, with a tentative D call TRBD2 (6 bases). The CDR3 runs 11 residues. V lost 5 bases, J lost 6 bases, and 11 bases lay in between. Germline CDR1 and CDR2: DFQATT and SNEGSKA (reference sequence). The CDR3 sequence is CSAEHGGEQYF. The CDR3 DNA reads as TGCAGTGCTGAGCACGGGGGCGAGCAGTACTTC.

Here the CDR3 reads CASTRLGSGNTIYF. Written as DNA, the CDR3 is TGTGCCAGTACAAGACTTGGCTCTGGAAACACCATATATTTT. This chain joins TRBV28 and TRBJ1-3; D unclear. The CDR3 sequence is 14 residues long. Germline CDR1 MDHEN, CDR2 SYDVKM. The V end was cut by 9 bases, the J end by 0 bases, with 12 bases between.

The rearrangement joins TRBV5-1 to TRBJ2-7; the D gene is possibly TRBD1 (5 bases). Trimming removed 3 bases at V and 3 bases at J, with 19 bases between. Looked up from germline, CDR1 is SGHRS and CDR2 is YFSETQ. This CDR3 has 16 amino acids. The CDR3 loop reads CASSSSRPREGYEQYF. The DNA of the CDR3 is TGCGCCAGCAGCTCATCGAGGCCCAGGGAAGGCTACGAGCAGTACTTC. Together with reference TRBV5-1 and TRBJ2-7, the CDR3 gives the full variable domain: KAGVTQTPRYLIKTRGQQVTLSCSPISGHRSVSWYQQTPGQGLQFLFEYFSETQRNKGNFPGRFSGRQFSNSRSEMNVSTLELGDSALYLCASSSSRPREGYEQYFGPGTRLTVT.

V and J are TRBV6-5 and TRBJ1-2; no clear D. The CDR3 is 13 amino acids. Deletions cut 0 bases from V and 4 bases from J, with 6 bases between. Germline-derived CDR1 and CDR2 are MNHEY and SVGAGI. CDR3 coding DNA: TGTGCCAGCAGTTACTCGGGAGCCTATGGCTACACCTTC. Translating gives CASSYSGAYGYTF.